These T cell receptor beta chains were read from a single sample in a study of CD8+CD57+ T cells in acquired aplastic anemia. In TCRdb, the reads were re-called with MiXCR into one record per CDR3 protein. In the table there are some 42,000 distinct CDR3 sequences, 65% to 70% of which are singletons. The sample taken for sequencing was sorted CD4+, CD8+, or CD8+CD57+ T cells (not recorded which) from PBMCs. The receptors were sampled from a human donor in good health, serving as a control. Both conserved end residues are part of each CDR3. The order of the fields is V gene, D gene, CDR3 length, J gene, clone size, CDR3 DNA, CDR3 protein. A D gene is named only where the DNA matches it firmly. Clone sizes are given selectively: once, few, many, or a class where the clone is expanded.

TRBV20-1	TRBD2	16	TRBJ2-5	medium-sized	TGCAGTGCTAGATCCGCGCCTAGCGGGGGGCTGGAGACCCAGTACTTC	CSARSAPSGGLETQYF
TRBV10-3	-	15	TRBJ1-5	-	TGTGCCATCAGTGATGGGGCAGGCCGCAATCAGCCCCAGCATTTT	CAISDGAGRNQPQHF
TRBV2	-	11	TRBJ1-2	-	TGTGCCAGCAGCGACAGTTGGGGCTACACCTTC	CASSDSWGYTF
TRBV10-2	-	13	TRBJ1-1	-	TGCGCCAGCACGGAGGGGGGGAACACTGAAGCTTTCTTT	CASTEGGNTEAFF
TRBV29-1	-	15	TRBJ2-3	-	TGCAGCGTTGAAGGCGGGACCGCTAGCACAGATACGCAGTATTTT	CSVEGGTASTDTQYF
TRBV25-1	TRBD2	22	TRBJ2-1	-	TGTGCCAGCAGTGAATATGGGTCCGCCTCTAGCGGGGGGGCCGGGGCCTACAATGAGCAGTTCTTC	CASSEYGSASSGGAGAYNEQFF
TRBV7-8	TRBD2	16	TRBJ2-5	-	TGTGCCAGCAGCAGCAGCCCGGGCGGGGGGGCGACGACCCAGTACTTC	CASSSSPGGGATTQYF
TRBV5-8	-	14	TRBJ1-1	-	TGTGCCAGCAGTACGCTCAAAGAAGACACTGAAGCTTTCTTT	CASSTLKEDTEAFF
TRBV24-1	-	12	TRBJ2-7	-	TGTGCCACCAGTTTGTCGAGCTCCGAGCAGTACTTC	CATSLSSSEQYF
TRBV2	TRBD1	14	TRBJ2-7	few	TGTGCCAGCATTCGGGACAGGGCGACCTACGAGCAGTACTTC	CASIRDRATYEQYF
TRBV9	-	13	TRBJ1-2	once	TGTGCCAGCAGCGTTACCGGAGACTATGGCTACACCTTC	CASSVTGDYGYTF
TRBV28	-	16	TRBJ1-2	-	TGTGCCAGCATTGAATCCATCGGGACACTTAACTATGGCTACACCTTC	CASIESIGTLNYGYTF
TRBV10-3	-	14	TRBJ1-6	-	TGTGCCATCAGTGAGACAGTTAATAATTCACCCCTCCACTTT	CAISETVNNSPLHF
TRBV6-2/TRBV6-3	TRBD2	19	TRBJ2-1	few	TGTGCCAGCAGTTACTCGAGTTACTCGGGGGGGCCGTACTACAATGAGCAGTTCTTC	CASSYSSYSGGPYYNEQFF
TRBV9	TRBD2	17	TRBJ2-3	-	TGTGCCAGCAGCGTAGGGGGACTAGCGGTAAACACAGATACGCAGTATTTT	CASSVGGLAVNTDTQYF
TRBV19	TRBD2	15	TRBJ2-7	few	TGTGCCAGTAGTATTGGGGCTAGCGGAGCCTACGAGCAGTACTTC	CASSIGASGAYEQYF
TRBV5-1	-	16	TRBJ2-7	-	TGCGCCAGCAGCTTGGACCTTAGCGGATCCTCCTACGAGCAGTACTTC	CASSLDLSGSSYEQYF
TRBV15	-	15	TRBJ1-5	-	TGTGCCACCAGCAGATCGCGGGGGGACGGTCAGCCCCAGCATTTT	CATSRSRGDGQPQHF
TRBV15	-	13	TRBJ2-2	-	TGTGCCACCTCACGTCAGGGGACCGGGGAGCTGTTTTTT	CATSRQGTGELFF
TRBV15	-	13	TRBJ2-7	-	TGTGCCACCAGCAGACCAGGGGTGGACGAGCAGTACTTC	CATSRPGVDEQYF